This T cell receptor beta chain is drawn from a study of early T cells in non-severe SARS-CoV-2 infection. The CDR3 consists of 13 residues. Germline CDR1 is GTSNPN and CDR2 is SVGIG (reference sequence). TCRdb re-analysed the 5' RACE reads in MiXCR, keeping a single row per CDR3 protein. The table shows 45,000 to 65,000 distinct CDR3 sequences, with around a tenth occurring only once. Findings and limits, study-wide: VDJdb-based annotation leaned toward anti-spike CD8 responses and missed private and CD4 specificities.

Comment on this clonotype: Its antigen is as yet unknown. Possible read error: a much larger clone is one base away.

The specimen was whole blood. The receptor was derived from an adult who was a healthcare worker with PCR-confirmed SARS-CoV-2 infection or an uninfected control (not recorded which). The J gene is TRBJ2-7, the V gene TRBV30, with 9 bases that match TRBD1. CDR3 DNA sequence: TGTGCCCGGAGTGGGGACAGGGTCGGCGAGCAGTACTTC. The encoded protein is CARSGDRVGEQYF.